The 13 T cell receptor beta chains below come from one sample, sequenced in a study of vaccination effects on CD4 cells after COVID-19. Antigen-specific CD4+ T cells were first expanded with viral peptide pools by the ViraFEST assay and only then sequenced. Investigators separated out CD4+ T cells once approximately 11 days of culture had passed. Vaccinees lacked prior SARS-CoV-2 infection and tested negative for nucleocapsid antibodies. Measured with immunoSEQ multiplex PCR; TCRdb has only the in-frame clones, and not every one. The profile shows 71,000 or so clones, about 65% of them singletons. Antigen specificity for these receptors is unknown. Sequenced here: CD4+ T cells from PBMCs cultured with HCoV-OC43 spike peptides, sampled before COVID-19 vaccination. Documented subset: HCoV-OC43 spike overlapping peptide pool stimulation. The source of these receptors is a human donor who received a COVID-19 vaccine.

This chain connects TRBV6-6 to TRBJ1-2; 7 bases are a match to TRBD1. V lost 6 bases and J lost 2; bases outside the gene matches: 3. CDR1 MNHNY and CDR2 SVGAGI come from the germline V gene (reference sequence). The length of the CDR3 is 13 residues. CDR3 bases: TGTGCCAGCAGCCAGGACAGGAACTATGGCTACACCTTC. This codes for CASSQDRNYGYTF.

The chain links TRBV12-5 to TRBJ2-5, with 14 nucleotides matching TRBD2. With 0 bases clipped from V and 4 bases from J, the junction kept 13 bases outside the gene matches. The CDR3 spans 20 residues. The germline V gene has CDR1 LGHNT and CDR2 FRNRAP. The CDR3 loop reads CASGLVSDGTSGGRVETQYF. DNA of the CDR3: TGTGCTAGTGGTTTGGTATCAGATGGGACTAGCGGGGGAAGGGTAGAGACCCAGTACTTC.

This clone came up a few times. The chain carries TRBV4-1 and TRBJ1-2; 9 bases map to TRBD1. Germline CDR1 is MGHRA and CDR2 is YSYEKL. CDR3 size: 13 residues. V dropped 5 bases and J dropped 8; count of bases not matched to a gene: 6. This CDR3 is CASSNRGPGGYTF. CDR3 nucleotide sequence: TGCGCCAGCAGCAACAGGGGGCCTGGAGGCTACACCTTC.

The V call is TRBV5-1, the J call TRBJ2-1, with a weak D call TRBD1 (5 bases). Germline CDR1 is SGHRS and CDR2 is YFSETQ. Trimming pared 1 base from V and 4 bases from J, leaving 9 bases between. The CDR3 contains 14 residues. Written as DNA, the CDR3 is TGCGCCAGCAGCTTGTCAGGGTTTTACAATGAGCAGTTCTTC. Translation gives CASSLSGFYNEQFF.

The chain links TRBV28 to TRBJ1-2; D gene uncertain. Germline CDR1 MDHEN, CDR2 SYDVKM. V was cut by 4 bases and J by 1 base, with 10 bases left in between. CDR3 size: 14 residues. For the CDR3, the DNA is TGTGCCAGCAGTTCCACCAACGTTAACTATGGCTACACCTTC. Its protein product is CASSSTNVNYGYTF.

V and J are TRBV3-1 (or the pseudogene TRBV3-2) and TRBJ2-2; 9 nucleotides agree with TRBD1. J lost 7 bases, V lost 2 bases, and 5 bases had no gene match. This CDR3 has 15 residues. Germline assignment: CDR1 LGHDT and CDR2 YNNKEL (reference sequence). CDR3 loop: CASSQRDRAHGELFF. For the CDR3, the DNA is TGTGCCAGCAGCCAACGGGACAGGGCACACGGGGAGCTGTTTTTT.

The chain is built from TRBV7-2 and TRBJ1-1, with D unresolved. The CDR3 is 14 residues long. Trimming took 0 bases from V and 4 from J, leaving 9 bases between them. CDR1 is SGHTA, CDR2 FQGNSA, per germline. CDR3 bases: TGTGCCAGCAGCTTAGCGCGCGAACTCACTGAAGCTTTCTTT. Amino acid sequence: CASSLARELTEAFF.

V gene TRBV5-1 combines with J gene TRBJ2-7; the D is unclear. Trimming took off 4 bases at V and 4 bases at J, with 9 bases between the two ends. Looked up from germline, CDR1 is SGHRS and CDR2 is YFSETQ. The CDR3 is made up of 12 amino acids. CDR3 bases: TGCGCCAGCAGCAAAGGGTCTTACGAGCAGTACGTC. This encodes CASSKGSYEQYV.

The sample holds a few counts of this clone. CDR3 sequence: CASSPGLAAYNEQFF. The CDR3 coding sequence is TGTGCCAGCAGCCCCGGACTAGCGGCATACAATGAGCAGTTCTTC. The rearrangement joins TRBV5-4 to TRBJ2-1, with 10 bases aligning to TRBD2. The germline V gene has CDR1 SGHNT and CDR2 YYREEE (reference sequence). V trimming: 4 bases; J trimming: 4 bases; junction bases outside the gene matches: 5. There are 15 residues in the CDR3.

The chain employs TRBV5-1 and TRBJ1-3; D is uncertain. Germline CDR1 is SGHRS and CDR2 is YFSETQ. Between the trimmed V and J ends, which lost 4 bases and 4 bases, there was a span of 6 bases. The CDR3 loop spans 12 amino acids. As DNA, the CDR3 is TGCGCCAGCAGCGGAGGCGGAAACACCATATATTTT. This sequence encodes CASSGGGNTIYF.

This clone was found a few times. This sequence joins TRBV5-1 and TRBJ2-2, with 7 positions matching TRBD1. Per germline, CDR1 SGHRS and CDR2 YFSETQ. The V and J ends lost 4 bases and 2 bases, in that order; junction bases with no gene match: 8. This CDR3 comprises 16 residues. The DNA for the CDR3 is TGCGCCAGCAGCCATACAGGGGCTACAAACACCGGGGAGCTGTTTTTT. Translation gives CASSHTGATNTGELFF. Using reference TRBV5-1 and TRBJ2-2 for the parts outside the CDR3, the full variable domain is KAGVTQTPRYLIKTRGQQVTLSCSPISGHRSVSWYQQTPGQGLQFLFEYFSETQRNKGNFPGRFSGRQFSNSRSEMNVSTLELGDSALYLCASSHTGATNTGELFFGEGSRLTVL.

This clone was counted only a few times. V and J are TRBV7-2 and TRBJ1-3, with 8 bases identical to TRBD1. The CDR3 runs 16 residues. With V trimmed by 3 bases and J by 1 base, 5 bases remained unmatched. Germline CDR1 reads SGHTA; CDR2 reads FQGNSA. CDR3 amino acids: CASSFTGGLSGNTIYF. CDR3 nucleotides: TGTGCCAGCAGCTTTACAGGGGGACTATCTGGAAACACCATATATTTT.

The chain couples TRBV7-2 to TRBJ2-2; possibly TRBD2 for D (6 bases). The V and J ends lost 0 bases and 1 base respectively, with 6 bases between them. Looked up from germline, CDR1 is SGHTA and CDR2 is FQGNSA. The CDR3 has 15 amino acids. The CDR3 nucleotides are TGTGCCAGCAGCTTAGCGGGGGGGAACACCGGGGAGCTGTTTTTT. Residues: CASSLAGGNTGELFF. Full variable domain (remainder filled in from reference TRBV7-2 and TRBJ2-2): GAGVSQSPSNKVTEKGKDVELRCDPISGHTALYWYRQSLGQGLEFLIYFQGNSAPDKSGLPSDRFSAERTGGSVSTLTIQRTQQEDSAVYLCASSLAGGNTGELFFGEGSRLTVL.